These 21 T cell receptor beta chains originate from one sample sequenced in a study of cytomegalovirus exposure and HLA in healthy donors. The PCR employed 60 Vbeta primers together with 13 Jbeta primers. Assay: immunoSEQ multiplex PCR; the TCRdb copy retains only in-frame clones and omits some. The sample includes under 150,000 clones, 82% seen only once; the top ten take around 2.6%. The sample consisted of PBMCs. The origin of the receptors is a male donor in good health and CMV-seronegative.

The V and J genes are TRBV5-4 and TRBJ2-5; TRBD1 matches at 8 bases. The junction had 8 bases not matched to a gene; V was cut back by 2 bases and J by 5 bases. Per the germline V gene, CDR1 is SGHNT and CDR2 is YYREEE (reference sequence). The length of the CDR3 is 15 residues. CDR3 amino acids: CASSFQGALRETQYF. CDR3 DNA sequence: TGTGCCAGCAGCTTTCAGGGGGCTCTCAGGGAGACCCAGTACTTC.

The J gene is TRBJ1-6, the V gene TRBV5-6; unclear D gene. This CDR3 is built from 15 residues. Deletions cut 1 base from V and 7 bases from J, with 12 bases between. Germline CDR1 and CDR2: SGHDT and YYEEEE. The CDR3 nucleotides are TGTGCCAGCAGCTTGCTGGCAGTGGGCAATTCACCCCTCCACTTT. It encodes CASSLLAVGNSPLHF.

The CDR3 here is CASRQGLATDTQYF. As DNA, the CDR3 is TGTGCCAGCAGACAAGGACTAGCGACAGATACGCAGTATTTT. The chain uses TRBV7-2 and TRBJ2-3, with 9 nucleotides matching TRBD2. The V gene end was trimmed by 6 bases and the J gene end by 3 bases; junction bases not matched to a gene: 4. The CDR3 extends over 14 amino acids. The germline V gene encodes CDR1 SGHTA and CDR2 FQGNSA.

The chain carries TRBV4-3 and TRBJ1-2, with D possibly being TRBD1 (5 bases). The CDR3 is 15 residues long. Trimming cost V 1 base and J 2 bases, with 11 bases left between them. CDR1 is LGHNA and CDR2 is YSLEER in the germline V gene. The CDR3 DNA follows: TGCGCCAGCAGCCAAGTGGAGGGACTAAACTATGGCTACACCTTC. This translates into CASSQVEGLNYGYTF.

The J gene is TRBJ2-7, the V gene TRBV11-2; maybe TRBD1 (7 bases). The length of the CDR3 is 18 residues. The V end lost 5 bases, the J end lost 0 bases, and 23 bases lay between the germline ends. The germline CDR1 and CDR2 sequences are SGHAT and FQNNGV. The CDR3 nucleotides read TGTGCCAGCAGCCTGGGGACAGAGGGGACCGGGGGCTCCTACGAGCAGTACTTC. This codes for CASSLGTEGTGGSYEQYF.

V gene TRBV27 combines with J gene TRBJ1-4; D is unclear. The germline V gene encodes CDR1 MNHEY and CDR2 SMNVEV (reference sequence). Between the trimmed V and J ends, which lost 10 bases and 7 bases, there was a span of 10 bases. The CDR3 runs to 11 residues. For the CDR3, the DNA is TGTGCCACCCTACCTACTGAAAAACTGTTTTTT. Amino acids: CATLPTEKLFF.

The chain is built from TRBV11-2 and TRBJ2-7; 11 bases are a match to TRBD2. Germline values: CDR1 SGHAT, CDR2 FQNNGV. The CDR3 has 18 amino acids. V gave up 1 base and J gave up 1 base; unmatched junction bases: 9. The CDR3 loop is CASSLGPLAGGGSYEQYF. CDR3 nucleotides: TGTGCCAGCAGCTTAGGTCCCCTAGCGGGAGGAGGGTCCTACGAGCAGTACTTC.

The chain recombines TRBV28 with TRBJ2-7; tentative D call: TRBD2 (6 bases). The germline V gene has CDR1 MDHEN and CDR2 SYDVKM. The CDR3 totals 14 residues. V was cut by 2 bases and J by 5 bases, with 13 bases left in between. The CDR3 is CASSLIGDFDEQYF. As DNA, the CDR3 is TGTGCCAGCAGTTTAATAGGGGACTTTGACGAGCAGTACTTC.

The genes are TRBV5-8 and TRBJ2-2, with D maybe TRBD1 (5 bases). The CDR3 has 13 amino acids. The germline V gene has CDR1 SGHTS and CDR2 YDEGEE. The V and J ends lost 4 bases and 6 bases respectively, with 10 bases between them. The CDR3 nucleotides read TGTGCCAGCAGCAAGGACATTGCCGGGGAGCTGTTTTTT. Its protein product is CASSKDIAGELFF.

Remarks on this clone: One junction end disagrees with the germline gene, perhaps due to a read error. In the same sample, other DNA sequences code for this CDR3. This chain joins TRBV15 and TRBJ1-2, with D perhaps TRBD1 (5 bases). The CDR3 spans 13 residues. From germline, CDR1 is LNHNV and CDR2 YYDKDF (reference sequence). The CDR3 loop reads CATSREQGDGYTF. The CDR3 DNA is TGTGCCACTAGCAGAGAGCAGGGTGACGGCTACACCTTC. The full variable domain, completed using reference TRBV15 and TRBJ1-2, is DAMVIQNPRYQVTQFGKPVTLSCSQTLNHNVMYWYQQKSSQAPKLLFHYYDKDFNNEADTPDNFQSRRPNTSFCFLDIRSPGLGDTAMYLCATSREQGDGYTFGSGTRLTVV.

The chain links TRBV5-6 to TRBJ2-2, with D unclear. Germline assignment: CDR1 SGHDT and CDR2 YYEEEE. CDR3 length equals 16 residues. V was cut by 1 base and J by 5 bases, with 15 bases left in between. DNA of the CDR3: TGTGCCAGCAGCTTGCTGGGTCCAGAGAGGACCGGGGAGCTGTTTTTT. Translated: CASSLLGPERTGELFF.

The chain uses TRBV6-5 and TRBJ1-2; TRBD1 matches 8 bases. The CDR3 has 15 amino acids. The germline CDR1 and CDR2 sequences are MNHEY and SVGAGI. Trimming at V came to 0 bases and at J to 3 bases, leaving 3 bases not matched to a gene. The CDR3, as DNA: TGTGCCAGCAGTTACTCTTCAGGGGGCGACTATGGCTACACCTTC. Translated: CASSYSSGGDYGYTF.

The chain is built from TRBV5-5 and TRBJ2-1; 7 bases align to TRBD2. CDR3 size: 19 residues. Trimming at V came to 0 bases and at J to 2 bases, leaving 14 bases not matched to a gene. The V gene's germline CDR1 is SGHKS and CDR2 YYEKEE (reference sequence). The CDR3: CASSLERAGATHPYNEQFF. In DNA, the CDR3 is TGTGCCAGCAGCTTGGAGCGCGCGGGAGCAACCCACCCCTACAATGAGCAGTTCTTC. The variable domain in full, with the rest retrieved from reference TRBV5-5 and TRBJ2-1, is DAGVTQSPTHLIKTRGQQVTLRCSPISGHKSVSWYQQVLGQGPQFIFQYYEKEERGRGNFPDRFSARQFPNYSSELNVNALLLGDSALYLCASSLERAGATHPYNEQFFGPGTRLTVL.

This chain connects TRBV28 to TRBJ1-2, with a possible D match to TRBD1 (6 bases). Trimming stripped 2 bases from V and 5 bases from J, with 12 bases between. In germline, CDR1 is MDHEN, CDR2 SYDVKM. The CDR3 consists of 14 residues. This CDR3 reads CASSLLGAVYGYTF. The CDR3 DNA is TGTGCCAGCAGTTTACTGGGGGCAGTATATGGCTACACCTTC.

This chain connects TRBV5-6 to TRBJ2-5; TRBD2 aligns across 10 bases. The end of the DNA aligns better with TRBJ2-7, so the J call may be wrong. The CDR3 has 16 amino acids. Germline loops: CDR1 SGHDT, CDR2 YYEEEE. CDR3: CASSLLAGGPFYEQYF. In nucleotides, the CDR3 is TGTGCCAGCAGCTTGTTAGCGGGAGGCCCCTTCTACGAGCAGTACTTC.

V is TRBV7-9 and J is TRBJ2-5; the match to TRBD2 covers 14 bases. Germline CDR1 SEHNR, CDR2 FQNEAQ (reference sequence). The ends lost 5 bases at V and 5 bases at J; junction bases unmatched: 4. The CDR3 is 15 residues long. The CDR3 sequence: CASSAGTSGSETQYF. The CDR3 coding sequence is TGTGCCAGCAGCGCCGGGACTAGCGGGAGTGAGACCCAGTACTTC.

This CDR3 reads CASSLGGEETQYF. The CDR3 coding sequence is TGTGCCAGCAGCTTAGGGGGGGAAGAGACCCAGTACTTC. The J gene is TRBJ2-5, the V gene TRBV7-9; a possible D gene is TRBD2 (6 bases). Germline CDR1 SEHNR, CDR2 FQNEAQ (reference sequence). The V and J ends lost 1 base and 3 bases respectively, with 6 bases between them. This CDR3 has 13 residues.

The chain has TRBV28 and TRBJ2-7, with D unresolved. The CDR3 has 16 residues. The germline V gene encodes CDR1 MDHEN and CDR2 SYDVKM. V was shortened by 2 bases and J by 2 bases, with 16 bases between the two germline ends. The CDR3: CASSLTPPVYPYEQYF. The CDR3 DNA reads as TGTGCCAGCAGTTTAACCCCCCCGGTGTACCCCTACGAGCAGTACTTC.

The CDR3: CASSLIAGTANSYGYTF. The CDR3 bases are TGTGCCAGCAGCTTGATCGCTGGGACAGCCAACTCGTATGGCTACACCTTC. J is TRBJ1-2 and V is TRBV5-6; 7 bases match TRBD1. The germline CDR1 and CDR2 sequences are SGHDT and YYEEEE. J was trimmed by 5 bases and V by 1 base; bases with no gene match: 14. This CDR3 has 17 residues.

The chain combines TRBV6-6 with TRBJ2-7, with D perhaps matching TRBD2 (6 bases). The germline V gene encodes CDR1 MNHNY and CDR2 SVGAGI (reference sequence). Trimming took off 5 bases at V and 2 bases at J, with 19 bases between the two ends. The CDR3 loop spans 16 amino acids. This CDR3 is CASSRRAGSGTYEQYF. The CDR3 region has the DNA TGTGCCAGCAGTCGCCGGGCTGGTAGCGGAACCTACGAGCAGTACTTC.

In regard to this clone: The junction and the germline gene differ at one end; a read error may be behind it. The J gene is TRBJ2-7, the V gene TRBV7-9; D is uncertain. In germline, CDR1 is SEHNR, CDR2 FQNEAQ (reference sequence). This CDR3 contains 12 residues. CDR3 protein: CSSSTSAYEQYF. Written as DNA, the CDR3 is TGTTCCAGCAGCACATCCGCCTACGAGCAGTACTTC.